This TCR beta chain originates from a study of cytomegalovirus exposure and HLA in healthy donors. General study findings and limits: The authors later found most CMV-associated TCR beta chains appeared HLA-restricted. Among donors in an Asian-associated ancestry cluster, a later analysis reportedly found fewer N-insertions than the roughly 700-donor mean. Later, an analysis showed that TCR beta chains associated with HLA were more clonally expanded than others that were equally common.

The PCR had 60 Vbeta and 13 Jbeta primers. Sequenced by immunoSEQ multiplex PCR; TCRdb stores in-frame clones only, minus some. The sample has about 98,000 clones, approximately 70% seen once; the top ten hold 2% to 3%. This clone has only a few counts. The antigen is unknown. The sequenced material came from PBMCs. The TCR originated in a man aged 50 to 60 in good health and CMV-seronegative.

Written as DNA, the CDR3 is TGTGCCAGCAAAGGAGGGACAGGGCGAGGTCAGCCCCAGCATTTT. The encoded protein is CASKGGTGRGQPQHF. The chain recombines TRBV6-5 with TRBJ1-5; 9 bases fit TRBD1. V lost 7 bases and J lost 6; bases outside the gene matches: 10. The germline V gene encodes CDR1 MNHEY and CDR2 SVGAGI. The CDR3 is made up of 15 amino acids.